This TCR beta chain was identified in a study of cytomegalovirus exposure and HLA in healthy donors. At the level of the study: Previous work identified roughly 110 million unique TCR beta sequences from around 200 million T cells.

Overall study findings and caveats: Judged likely to be a sequencing artifact was a cluster of highly shared sequence variants. Later, an analysis found that common viral pathogens appeared to be linked with several of the most significant clusters. Most TCR sequences showed up rarely, but some public TCRs showed up in many donors.

Details on this clone: Its antigen is not identified.

The PCR employed 60 Vbeta primers together with 13 Jbeta primers. Assay: immunoSEQ multiplex PCR; the TCRdb copy retains only in-frame clones and omits some. This table holds 100,000 to 150,000 clones, 77% found once. The TCR was taken from a male donor in good health and CMV-seropositive. Sequenced: PBMCs.

CDR3 sequence: CASAGGYEDTQYF. In nucleotides, the CDR3 is TGTGCCAGCGCGGGGGGGTATGAAGATACGCAGTATTTT. The rearrangement uses TRBV27 and TRBJ2-3; 9 bases map to TRBD2. The CDR3 has 13 amino acids. The germline V gene has CDR1 MNHEY and CDR2 SMNVEV (reference sequence). V was pared by 8 bases and J by 5 bases, with 5 bases of the junction left unmatched.